The 2 T cell receptor beta chains below were found in one sample sequenced in a study of Ad26.COV2.S vaccination and SARS-CoV-2 variants. Treatment indicated: 19 received Ad26.COV2.S at low or high dose, single or two shots; about 5 received placebo; per-sample allocation not given. Sampling was done on day 63 after the first vaccine or placebo injection. Sequencing used immunoSEQ multiplex PCR; TCRdb keeps in-frame clones, though not all of them. The sample includes hundreds of thousands of clones, 70% to 90% of them seen just once. Material: peripheral blood, obtained in a trial of Ad26.COV2.S vaccine versus placebo. The receptors derive from a person aged 18-60 years who received the Ad26.COV2.S COVID-19 vaccine or a placebo.

Concerning this clone: Other DNA sequences from this sample encode an identical CDR3 as well. CDR3 sequence (DNA): TGTGCCACCAGCAGAGACCGGACAGGGGGCAATCAGCCCCAGCATTTT. Translated, it gives CATSRDRTGGNQPQHF. The chain has TRBV15 and TRBJ1-5; TRBD1 aligns across 9 bases. This CDR3 is 16 amino acids long. The V gene's germline CDR1 is LNHNV and CDR2 YYDKDF (reference sequence). V lost 0 bases, J lost 2 bases, and 2 bases stayed unmatched.

V usage is TRBV27 and J usage is TRBJ2-1, with TRBD2 identical over 8 bases. J gave up 12 bases and V 5 bases, and 3 bases lay outside the gene matches. The CDR3 is 11 amino acids. From germline, CDR1 is MNHEY and CDR2 SMNVEV (reference sequence). For the CDR3, the DNA is TGTGCCAGCAGTACCGGGACTAGGCAGTTCTTC. Translated, it gives CASSTGTRQFF.